This is a list of T cell receptor beta chains from one sample in a study of CD4 and CD8 cells across lung adenocarcinoma regions. Each CDR3 protein is one row after TCRdb ran MiXCR on the PCR reads. The table records 20,000 to 25,000 distinct CDR3 sequences, approximately 49% of them present only once. Sequencing was done on a sample of CD8+ T cells from the center of a lung tumor. These receptors were obtained from a female donor with lung adenocarcinoma. The CD4 and CD8 labels of this study may be unreliable. The CDR3 runs from the conserved cysteine through the conserved F or W. Fields, in order: D gene, clone size, V gene, CDR3 length, J gene, CDR3 DNA, CDR3 protein. D genes are given only for firm matches. Rows give clone size only sometimes, using once, few, many, or a class for an expanded clone.

d_call: TRBD2
clone_size: NA
v_call: TRBV6-1
cdr3_length: 14
j_call: TRBJ2-1
cdr3_nt: TGTGCCAGCAGCTGGGGAGGGAGCTACAATGCGCAGTTCTTC
cdr3_aa: CASSWGGSYNAQFF

d_call: TRBD1
clone_size: NA
v_call: TRBV30
cdr3_length: 13
j_call: TRBJ2-7
cdr3_nt: TGTGCCTGGAGGGGGACAGGGGGCTACGAGCAGTACTTC
cdr3_aa: CAWRGTGGYEQYF

d_call: TRBD1
clone_size: NA
v_call: TRBV10-1
cdr3_length: 14
j_call: TRBJ2-4
cdr3_nt: TGCGGCAGCAGGGGGCTGAGGCCCAAAGATACTCAGTACTTC
cdr3_aa: CGSRGLRPKDTQYF

d_call: TRBD1
clone_size: few
v_call: TRBV6-1
cdr3_length: 15
j_call: TRBJ2-4
cdr3_nt: TGTGCCAGCATCGAGGTTCCAGGGGGTAAAAACATTCAGTACTTC
cdr3_aa: CASIEVPGGKNIQYF

d_call: NA
clone_size: many
v_call: TRBV27
cdr3_length: 15
j_call: TRBJ2-6
cdr3_nt: TGTGCCAGCAGATCCCTGAGCTCTGGGGCCAACGTCCTGACTTTC
cdr3_aa: CASRSLSSGANVLTF

d_call: NA
clone_size: NA
v_call: TRBV7-6
cdr3_length: 16
j_call: TRBJ2-4
cdr3_nt: TGTGCCAGCAGCGCCTACAACAGCCTATCCACAGATATGCAGTATTTC
cdr3_aa: CASSAYNSLSTDMQYF

d_call: TRBD1
clone_size: NA
v_call: TRBV6-1
cdr3_length: 12
j_call: TRBJ2-7
cdr3_nt: TGTGCCAGCAGGACAGGGATTAACGAGCAGTACTTC
cdr3_aa: CASRTGINEQYF

d_call: NA
clone_size: NA
v_call: TRBV6-5
cdr3_length: 13
j_call: TRBJ1-1
cdr3_nt: TGTGCCAGCAGTTACCGGAGGGGCACTGAAGCTTTCTTT
cdr3_aa: CASSYRRGTEAFF

d_call: TRBD2
clone_size: many
v_call: TRBV5-4
cdr3_length: 16
j_call: TRBJ2-1
cdr3_nt: TGTGCCAGCAGCTCACCCCCCTCTGGACTAGCGTCTGAGCAGTTCTTC
cdr3_aa: CASSSPPSGLASEQFF

d_call: NA
clone_size: NA
v_call: TRBV25-1
cdr3_length: 14
j_call: TRBJ2-3
cdr3_nt: TGTGGCAGCACGGGGGACAGCGCCACAGACACGCAGTATTTC
cdr3_aa: CGSTGDSATDTQYF

d_call: TRBD2
clone_size: NA
v_call: TRBV10-2
cdr3_length: 14
j_call: TRBJ2-1
cdr3_nt: TGCGCCAGCACGCCGGGAGGAGCCCCCATTGAGCAGTTCTTC
cdr3_aa: CASTPGGAPIEQFF

d_call: NA
clone_size: NA
v_call: TRBV27
cdr3_length: 11
j_call: TRBJ2-3
cdr3_nt: TGTGGGGGCGGTGACCCAGAGACGCAGTACTTT
cdr3_aa: CGGGDPETQYF

d_call: TRBD1
clone_size: NA
v_call: TRBV12-3/TRBV12-4
cdr3_length: 18
j_call: TRBJ2-3
cdr3_nt: TGTGCCAGCAGCAACCCCGGGACAGGGTTTTTTGACCAAGAGACCCAGTATTTT
cdr3_aa: CASSNPGTGFFDQETQYF

d_call: NA
clone_size: NA
v_call: TRBV4-1
cdr3_length: 13
j_call: TRBJ2-1
cdr3_nt: TGCGCCAGCAGCCAAGCGCGGAACAATGAGCAGTTCTTC
cdr3_aa: CASSQARNNEQFF

d_call: NA
clone_size: NA
v_call: TRBV28
cdr3_length: 13
j_call: TRBJ2-7
cdr3_nt: TGTGCCAGCAGTTTTACTAGGGTCGGCGAGCAGTACTTC
cdr3_aa: CASSFTRVGEQYF

d_call: NA
clone_size: NA
v_call: TRBV27
cdr3_length: 15
j_call: TRBJ2-3
cdr3_nt: TGTGCCAGGGGTCACGGGGGCAGGGATGAAGAGACGCAGTATTTC
cdr3_aa: CARGHGGRDEETQYF

d_call: TRBD2
clone_size: once
v_call: TRBV6-1
cdr3_length: 14
j_call: TRBJ2-3
cdr3_nt: TGTGCCAGCATCGGACTAGGGAGCACAGATACGCAGTATTTT
cdr3_aa: CASIGLGSTDTQYF